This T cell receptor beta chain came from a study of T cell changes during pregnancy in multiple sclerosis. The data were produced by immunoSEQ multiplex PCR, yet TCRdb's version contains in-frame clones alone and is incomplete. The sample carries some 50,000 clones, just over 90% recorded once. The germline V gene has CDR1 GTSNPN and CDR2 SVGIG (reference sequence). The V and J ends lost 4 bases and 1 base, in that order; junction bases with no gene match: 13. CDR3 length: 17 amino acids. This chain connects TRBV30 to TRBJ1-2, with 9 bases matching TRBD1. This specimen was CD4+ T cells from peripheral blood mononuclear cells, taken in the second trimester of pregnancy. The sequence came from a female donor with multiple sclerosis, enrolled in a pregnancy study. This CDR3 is CAWIKGTGLNFNYGYTF. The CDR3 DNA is TGTGCCTGGATTAAAGGGACAGGGCTTAATTTTAACTATGGCTACACCTTC.